This TCR beta chain emerged from a study of vaccination and CD4 T cells after COVID-19. Sequenced with the Oncomine TCR Beta short-read assay was DNA taken from cultured CD4+ T cells. TCRdb passed the PCR reads through MiXCR, listing each CDR3 protein once. The table records some 13,000 distinct CDR3 sequences, about 47% of them present only once. Treatment defined: roughly nine-day PBMC culture with coronavirus spike peptide pools or control peptides (ViraFEST assay). J lost 3 bases, V lost 7 bases, and 6 bases had no gene match. This CDR3 contains 14 residues. Germline values: CDR1 ENHRY, CDR2 SYGVKD. Comments on this clonotype: Antigen: not known.

Input material: CD4+ T cells from blood, cultured in vitro. The chain couples TRBV10-3 to TRBJ1-3; 7 bases align to TRBD1. This receptor was identified in a human donor who had recovered from COVID-19. CDR3 bases: TGTGCCATCAATGGACAGGCAGGTGGAAACACCATATATTTT. Translating it yields CAINGQAGGNTIYF.